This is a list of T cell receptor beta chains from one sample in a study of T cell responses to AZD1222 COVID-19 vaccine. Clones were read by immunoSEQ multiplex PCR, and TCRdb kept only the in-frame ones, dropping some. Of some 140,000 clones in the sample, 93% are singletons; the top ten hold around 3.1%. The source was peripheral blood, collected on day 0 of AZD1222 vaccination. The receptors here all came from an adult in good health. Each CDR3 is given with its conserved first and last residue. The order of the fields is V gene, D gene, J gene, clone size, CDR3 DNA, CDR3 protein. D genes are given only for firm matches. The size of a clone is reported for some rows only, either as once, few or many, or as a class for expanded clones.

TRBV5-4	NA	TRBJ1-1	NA	TGTGCCAGCAGCTTGAGTCTGGGCCAAGCTTTCTTT	CASSLSLGQAFF
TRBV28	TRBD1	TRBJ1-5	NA	TGTGCCAGCAGGGGGACAGGATATAGCAATCAGCCCCAGCATTTT	CASRGTGYSNQPQHF
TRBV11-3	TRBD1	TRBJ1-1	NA	TGTGCCAGCAGCTTAGGGGACAGGGAGAACACTGAAGCTTTCTTT	CASSLGDRENTEAFF
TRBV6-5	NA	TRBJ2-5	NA	TGTGCCAGCACCGCCTGGGGCGGGAAGGGGGAGACCCAGTACTTC	CASTAWGGKGETQYF
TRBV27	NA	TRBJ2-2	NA	TGTGCCAGCAGTTTATTCGGGACTACCGGGGAGCTGTTTTTT	CASSLFGTTGELFF
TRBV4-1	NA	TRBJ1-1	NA	TGCGCCAGCAGCCAAGATCCCATGGGGATGAACACTGAAGCTTTCTTT	CASSQDPMGMNTEAFF
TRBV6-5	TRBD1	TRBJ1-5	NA	TGTGCCAGCAGCGTAGGGGGACAGGGCAATCAGCCCCAGCATTTT	CASSVGGQGNQPQHF
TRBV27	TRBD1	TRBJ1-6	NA	TGTGCCAGCAGTCCGCAGTCGGGACAGGTGTTTTCACCCCTCCACTTT	CASSPQSGQVFSPLHF
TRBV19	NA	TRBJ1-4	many	TGTGCCAGTAGTAATCGGGGGGCGCAGGATGAAAAACTGTTTTTT	CASSNRGAQDEKLFF
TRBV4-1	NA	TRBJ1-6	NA	TGCGCCAGCAGCCAAGAGGCCGTAAGCTCCTATAATTCACCCCTCCACTTT	CASSQEAVSSYNSPLHF
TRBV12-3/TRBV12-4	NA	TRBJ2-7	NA	TGTGCCAGCACCCGCGGCGGCACCTACGAGCAGTACTTC	CASTRGGTYEQYF
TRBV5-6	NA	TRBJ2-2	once	TGTGCCAGCAGCGGGGGAACGGGGACCGGGGAGCTGTTTTTT	CASSGGTGTGELFF
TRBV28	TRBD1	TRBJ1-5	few	TGTGCCAGCAGTTCCCCTGGACAGGGGGCGTGGTATAGCAATCAGCCCCAGCATTTT	CASSSPGQGAWYSNQPQHF
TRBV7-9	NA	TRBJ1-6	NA	TGTGCCAGCAGCTTAGGAGGTGGTGGGGATAATTCACCCCTCCACTTT	CASSLGGGGDNSPLHF
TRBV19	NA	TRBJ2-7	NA	TGTGCCAGTAGTATATCCAGGGGTTTCTACGAGCAGTACTTC	CASSISRGFYEQYF
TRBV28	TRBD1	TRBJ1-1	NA	TGTGCCAGCAGTTTAAGGGGACAGTTGAACACTGAAGCTTTCTTT	CASSLRGQLNTEAFF
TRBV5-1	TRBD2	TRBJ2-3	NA	TGCGCCAGCAGCGGAATACTAGCGGGGGGCACAGATACGCAGTATTTT	CASSGILAGGTDTQYF
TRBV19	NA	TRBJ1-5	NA	TGTGCCAGTGGCAAAGGGGGTGCGGGCAATCAGCCCCAGCATTTT	CASGKGGAGNQPQHF
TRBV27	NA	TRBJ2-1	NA	TGTGCCAGCAGACTAAACAGATACAATGAGCAGTTCTTC	CASRLNRYNEQFF
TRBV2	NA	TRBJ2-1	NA	TGTGCCAGCAGTGAAGCTCCTAGCTGGAATGAGCAGTTCTTC	CASSEAPSWNEQFF
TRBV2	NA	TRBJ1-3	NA	TGTGCCAGCGGGGACGGGGGGAGACATGGAAACACCATATATTTT	CASGDGGRHGNTIYF
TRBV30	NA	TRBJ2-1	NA	TGTGCCTGGAGGGGGACCTACAATGAGCAGTTCTTC	CAWRGTYNEQFF
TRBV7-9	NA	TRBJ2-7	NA	TGTGCCAGCAGCTCCAAGGGCCTGAGAGTGCGATCCGAGCAGTACTTC	CASSSKGLRVRSEQYF
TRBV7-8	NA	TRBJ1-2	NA	TGTGCCAGCAGCTTAGCGAAGCTACAGATCAACTATGGCTACACCTTC	CASSLAKLQINYGYTF
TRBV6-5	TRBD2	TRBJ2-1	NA	TGTGCCAGCAGTTCGGGACTAGCGGGAGGCAATGAGCAGTTCTTC	CASSSGLAGGNEQFF
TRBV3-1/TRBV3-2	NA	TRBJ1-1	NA	TGTGCCAGCACCATACAGGGTTTGAACACTGAAGCTTTCTTT	CASTIQGLNTEAFF
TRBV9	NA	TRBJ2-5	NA	TGTGCCAGCAGCGTACTGGCGGACCAAGAGACCCAGTACTTC	CASSVLADQETQYF
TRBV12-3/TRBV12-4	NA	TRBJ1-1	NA	TGTGCCAGCAGTTTCACCCAGGACACTGAAGCTTTCTTT	CASSFTQDTEAFF